The 18 T cell receptor beta chains reported below all come from one sample, sequenced in a study of graft-versus-host responses after intestinal transplantation. This table comes from immunoSEQ multiplex PCR, and its TCRdb copy is limited to in-frame clones, with some not included. The repertoire has under 90,000 clones, about 90% of them found once; the top ten carry about 4.3%. No cognate antigen is known for these TCRs. The sequences come from unstimulated CD8+ T cells sorted from spleen or lymph node cells, collected before transplant. The receptors were sampled from a human donor who was the organ donor for an intestinal transplant.

This clone has just a few counts. The chain has TRBV7-9 and TRBJ1-4; the D gene is possibly TRBD1 (5 bases). V lost 6 bases and J 8 bases, leaving 10 bases between the germline ends. Germline assignment: CDR1 SEHNR and CDR2 FQNEAQ (reference sequence). This CDR3 has 12 amino acids. The CDR3 region is CASSRGGEKLFF. The CDR3 DNA follows: TGTGCCAGCAGTAGGGGAGGGGAAAAACTGTTTTTT.

With regard to this clone: Additional DNA sequences in this sample encode the identical CDR3. The V and J genes are TRBV19 and TRBJ2-1; D is possibly TRBD2 (5 bases). V was trimmed by 4 bases and J by 3 bases, leaving 7 bases between them. This CDR3 is 13 amino acids long. The germline V gene encodes CDR1 LNHDA and CDR2 SQIVND (reference sequence). The CDR3 nucleotides read TGTGCCAGTAGTACCGGACTCTACAATGAGCAGTTCTTC. Its translation is CASSTGLYNEQFF. Together with reference TRBV19 and TRBJ2-1, the CDR3 gives the full variable domain: DGGITQSPKYLFRKEGQNVTLSCEQNLNHDAMYWYRQDPGQGLRLIYYSQIVNDFQKGDIAEGYSVSREKKESFPLTVTSAQKNPTAFYLCASSTGLYNEQFFGPGTRLTVL.

This clone is a singleton in its sample. CDR3 region: CASSHSGELFF. DNA for the CDR3: TGTGCCAGCAGCCACTCCGGGGAGCTGTTTTTT. The V gene is TRBV14, the J gene TRBJ2-2; no definite D call. CDR1 is SGHDN, CDR2 FVKESK, per germline. Trimming removed 3 bases at V and 6 bases at J, with 2 bases between. This CDR3 contains 11 residues.

This clone was counted a few times. V usage is TRBV7-9 and J usage is TRBJ1-3, with D unresolved. Trimming shortened V by 5 bases and J by 3 bases, and 14 bases separated the two germline ends. The germline V gene encodes CDR1 SEHNR and CDR2 FQNEAQ (reference sequence). The CDR3 length is 15 residues. CDR3 sequence (DNA): TGTGCCAGCAGCCCCCGGCGGGATGGTGGAAACACCATATATTTT. This gives the protein CASSPRRDGGNTIYF. Supplemented by reference TRBV7-9 and TRBJ1-3, the full variable domain reads DTGVSQNPRHKITKRGQNVTFRCDPISEHNRLYWYRQTLGQGPEFLTYFQNEAQLEKSRLLSDRFSAERPKGSFSTLEIQRTEQGDSAMYLCASSPRRDGGNTIYFGEGSWLTVV.

V usage is TRBV6-1 and J usage is TRBJ1-1; 8 positions match TRBD1. Trimming at V came to 4 bases and at J to 2 bases, leaving 6 bases not matched to a gene. The CDR3 extends over 15 amino acids. Germline V gene data show CDR1 as MNHNS and CDR2 as SASEGT. CDR3 coding DNA: TGTGCCAGCAGTGTAGAGACAGGGGTTAACACTGAAGCTTTCTTT. Its protein product is CASSVETGVNTEAFF.

This chain joins TRBV10-1 and TRBJ2-2; D is ambiguous. Germline CDR1 WNHNN, CDR2 SYGVQD (reference sequence). The CDR3 is 17 residues long. Between the trimmed V and J ends, which lost 3 bases and 0 bases, there was a span of 14 bases. CDR3 region: CASSDVRAASNTGELFF. CDR3 sequence (DNA): TGCGCCAGCAGTGATGTTCGCGCGGCCTCGAACACCGGGGAGCTGTTTTTT.

CDR3 bases: TGTGCCAGCAGCTTGGTCGCGGGGAAGGGTGAAGCTTTCTTT. Encoded protein: CASSLVAGKGEAFF. The chain uses TRBV5-6 and TRBJ1-1; D is ambiguous. The CDR3 runs to 14 residues. V gave up 0 bases and J gave up 7 bases, with 13 bases separating them. The germline V gene encodes CDR1 SGHDT and CDR2 YYEEEE.

This clone was detected only a few times. The chain combines TRBV6-1 with TRBJ2-1; 12 nucleotides line up with TRBD2. With 10 bases clipped from V and 10 bases from J, the junction kept 8 bases outside the gene matches. This CDR3 spans 13 amino acids. Germline values: CDR1 MNHNS, CDR2 SASEGT. In DNA, the CDR3 is TGTGCCACCAAGACTAGCGGGAGCCCCGAGCAGTTCTTC. It codes for CATKTSGSPEQFF.

V usage is TRBV28 and J usage is TRBJ2-4; TRBD1 matches 7 bases. After removal of 8 bases from V and 0 bases from J, the junction contained 22 bases not matched to a gene. The CDR3 loop spans 20 amino acids. The germline V gene has CDR1 MDHEN and CDR2 SYDVKM. CDR3 sequence: CASGYRGSRFETLAKNIQYF. CDR3 in DNA: TGTGCCAGCGGTTACAGGGGATCCAGGTTCGAAACATTAGCCAAAAACATTCAGTACTTC.

The V call is TRBV28, the J call TRBJ2-3; 12 bases fit TRBD2. The V gene end was trimmed by 7 bases and the J gene end by 5 bases; junction bases not matched to a gene: 7. From germline, CDR1 is MDHEN and CDR2 SYDVKM. This CDR3 region has 15 residues. As DNA, the CDR3 is TGTGCCAGCACCTTGGGACTAGCGGGTAAAGATACGCAGTATTTT. Its translation: CASTLGLAGKDTQYF.

The V call is TRBV9, the J call TRBJ1-1, with D unresolved. Trimming cost V 0 bases and J 5 bases, with 5 bases left between them. CDR1 and CDR2 (germline): SGDLS, YYNGEE. The CDR3 contains 12 residues. Here the CDR3 reads CASSVGQTEAFF. The CDR3 DNA reads TGTGCCAGCAGCGTAGGACAAACTGAAGCTTTCTTT.

This clone was counted once. J is TRBJ1-1 and V is TRBV5-4; D unclear. In germline, CDR1 is SGHNT, CDR2 YYREEE (reference sequence). The length of the CDR3 is 11 residues. Trimming cost V 4 bases and J 5 bases, with 6 bases left between them. This CDR3 reads CASSPRTEAFF. The DNA for the CDR3 is TGTGCCAGCAGCCCTAGGACTGAAGCTTTCTTT.

This chain connects TRBV30 to TRBJ1-5, with D perhaps TRBD1 (5 bases). CDR1 is GTSNPN, CDR2 SVGIG, per germline (reference sequence). The CDR3 is 15 amino acids. V was clipped by 0 bases and J by 1 base, with 10 bases between them. CDR3 residues: CAWSVQGSSNQPQHF. The CDR3 nucleotides are TGTGCCTGGAGTGTTCAGGGTTCCAGCAATCAGCCCCAGCATTTT.

J is TRBJ2-2 and V is TRBV5-1, with TRBD2 matching over 14 bases. This CDR3 contains 19 residues. V shed 4 bases and J 6 bases; nucleotides not matched to a gene: 14. Germline V gene sequence: CDR1 SGHRS, CDR2 YFSETQ. Written as DNA, the CDR3 is TGCGCCAGCAGCCCGAGGACTAGCGGGGGGATTAGGAGAGCCGGGGAGCTGTTTTTT. This codes for CASSPRTSGGIRRAGELFF.

This clone has a handful of counts. This chain uses TRBV7-9 with TRBJ2-7; 8 bases align to TRBD2. The length of the CDR3 is 14 residues. Looked up from germline, CDR1 is SEHNR and CDR2 is FQNEAQ (reference sequence). The trim removed 5 bases at V and 4 bases at J, leaving 7 bases unmatched. CDR3 region: CASSPSGQHYEQYV. In DNA form, the CDR3 reads TGTGCCAGCAGCCCTAGCGGGCAGCATTACGAGCAGTACGTC.

In this sample, this clone turned up many times. The V gene is TRBV10-3, the J gene TRBJ2-1; D uncertain. Trimming took off 0 bases at V and 6 bases at J, with 18 bases between the two ends. In germline, CDR1 is ENHRY, CDR2 SYGVKD. The CDR3 length is 17 residues. The CDR3 nucleotides are TGTGCCATCAGTGAGTCGAATTCTGCTAGTCCTCGCAATGAGCAGTTCTTC. Amino acids: CAISESNSASPRNEQFF.

The CDR3, as DNA: TGTGCCAGCAGCTCCCGGACTGTTATGAACACTGAAGCTTTCTTT. Translated: CASSSRTVMNTEAFF. The chain combines TRBV13 with TRBJ1-1; D is ambiguous. V lost 4 bases to trimming and J lost 0 bases, with 12 bases between them. Germline lookup yields CDR1 PRHDT and CDR2 FYEKMQ (reference sequence). This CDR3 is 15 amino acids long.

The chain has TRBV2 and TRBJ1-5, with TRBD1 matching over 7 bases. V trimming: 7 bases; J trimming: 6 bases; junction bases outside the gene matches: 3. Germline values: CDR1 SNHLY, CDR2 FYNNEI. The length of the CDR3 is 12 residues. CDR3 DNA sequence: TGTGCCAGCAAGACAGGGCGTCAGCCCCAGCATTTT. This encodes CASKTGRQPQHF.